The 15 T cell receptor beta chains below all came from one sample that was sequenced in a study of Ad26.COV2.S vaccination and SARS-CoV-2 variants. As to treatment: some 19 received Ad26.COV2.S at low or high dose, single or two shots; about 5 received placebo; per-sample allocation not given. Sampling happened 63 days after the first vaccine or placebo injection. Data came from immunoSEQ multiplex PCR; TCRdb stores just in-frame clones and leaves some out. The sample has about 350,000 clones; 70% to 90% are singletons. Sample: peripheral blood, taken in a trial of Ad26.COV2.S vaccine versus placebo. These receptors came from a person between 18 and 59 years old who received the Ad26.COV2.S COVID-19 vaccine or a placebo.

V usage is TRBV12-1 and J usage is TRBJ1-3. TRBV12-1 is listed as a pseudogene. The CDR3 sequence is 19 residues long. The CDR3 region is CASILRPPRVVEGGNTIYF. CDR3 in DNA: TGTGCCAGCATCTTACGACCTCCGAGGGTGGTCGAGGGTGGAAACACCATATATTTT.

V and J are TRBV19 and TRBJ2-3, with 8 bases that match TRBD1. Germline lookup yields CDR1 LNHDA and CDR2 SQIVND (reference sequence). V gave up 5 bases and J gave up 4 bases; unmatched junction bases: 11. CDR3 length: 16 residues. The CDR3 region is CASSALTGAPSDTQYF. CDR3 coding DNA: TGTGCCAGTAGTGCTCTGACAGGGGCCCCGTCAGATACGCAGTATTTT.

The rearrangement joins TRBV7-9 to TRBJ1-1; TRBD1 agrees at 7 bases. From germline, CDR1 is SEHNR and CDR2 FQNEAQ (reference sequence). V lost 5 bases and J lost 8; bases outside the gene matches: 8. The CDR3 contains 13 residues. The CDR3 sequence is CASSQGTAGEAFF. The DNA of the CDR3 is TGTGCCAGCAGCCAGGGGACAGCCGGGGAAGCTTTCTTT.

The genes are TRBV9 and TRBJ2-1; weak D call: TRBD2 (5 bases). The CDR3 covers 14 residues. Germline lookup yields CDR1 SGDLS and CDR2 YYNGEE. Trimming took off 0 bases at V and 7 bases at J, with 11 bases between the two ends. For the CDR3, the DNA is TGTGCCAGCAGCGTAGGGTCCGGCGGGAATGAGCAGTTCTTC. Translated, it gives CASSVGSGGNEQFF.

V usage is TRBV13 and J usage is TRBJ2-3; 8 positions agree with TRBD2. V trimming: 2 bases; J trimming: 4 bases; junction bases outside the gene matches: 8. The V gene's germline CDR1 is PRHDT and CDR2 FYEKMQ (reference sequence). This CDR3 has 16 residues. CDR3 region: CASSLRTGGPADTQYF. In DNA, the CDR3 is TGTGCCAGCAGCTTAAGAACGGGGGGGCCCGCAGATACGCAGTATTTT.

Here the CDR3 reads CATSREGASGLYNEQFF. In DNA, the CDR3 is TGTGCCACCAGCAGAGAGGGGGCTAGCGGGCTATACAATGAGCAGTTCTTC. V gene TRBV15 combines with J gene TRBJ2-1, with TRBD2 matching over 8 bases. The CDR3 sequence is 17 residues long. The V gene end was trimmed by 0 bases and the J gene end by 4 bases; junction bases not matched to a gene: 8. The V gene's germline CDR1 is LNHNV and CDR2 YYDKDF (reference sequence).

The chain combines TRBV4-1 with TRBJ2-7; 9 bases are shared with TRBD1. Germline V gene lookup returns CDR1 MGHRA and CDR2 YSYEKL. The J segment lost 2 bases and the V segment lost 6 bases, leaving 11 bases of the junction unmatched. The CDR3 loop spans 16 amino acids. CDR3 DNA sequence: TGCGCCAGCAGTCGTACGCCGGGACAGGGACCCTACGAGCAGTACTTC. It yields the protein CASSRTPGQGPYEQYF.

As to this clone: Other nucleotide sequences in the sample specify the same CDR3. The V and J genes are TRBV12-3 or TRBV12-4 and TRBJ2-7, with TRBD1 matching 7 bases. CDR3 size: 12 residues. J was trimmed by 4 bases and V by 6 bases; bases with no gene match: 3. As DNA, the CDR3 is TGTGCCAGCAGCCCGGGACAGTACGAGCAGTACTTC. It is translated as CASSPGQYEQYF.

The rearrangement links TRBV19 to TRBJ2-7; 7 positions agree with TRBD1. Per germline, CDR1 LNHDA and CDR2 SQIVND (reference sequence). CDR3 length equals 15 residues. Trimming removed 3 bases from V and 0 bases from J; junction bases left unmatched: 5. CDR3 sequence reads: CASSIVRTGSYEQYF. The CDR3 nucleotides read TGTGCCAGTAGTATTGTGCGGACAGGCTCCTACGAGCAGTACTTC.

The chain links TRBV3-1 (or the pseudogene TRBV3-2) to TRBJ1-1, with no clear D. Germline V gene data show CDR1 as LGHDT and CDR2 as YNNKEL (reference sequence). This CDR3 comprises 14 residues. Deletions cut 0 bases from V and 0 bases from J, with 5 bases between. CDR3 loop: CASSQDLVNTEAFF. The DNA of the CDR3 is TGTGCCAGCAGCCAAGACTTGGTGAACACTGAAGCTTTCTTT.

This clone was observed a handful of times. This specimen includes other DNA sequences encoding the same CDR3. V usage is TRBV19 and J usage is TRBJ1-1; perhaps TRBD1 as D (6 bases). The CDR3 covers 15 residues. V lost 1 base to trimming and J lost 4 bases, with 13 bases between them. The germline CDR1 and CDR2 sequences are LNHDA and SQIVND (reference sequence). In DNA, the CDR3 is TGTGCCAGTAGTATAGGAGGGGGGCTAGGCACTGAAGCTTTCTTT. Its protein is CASSIGGGLGTEAFF.

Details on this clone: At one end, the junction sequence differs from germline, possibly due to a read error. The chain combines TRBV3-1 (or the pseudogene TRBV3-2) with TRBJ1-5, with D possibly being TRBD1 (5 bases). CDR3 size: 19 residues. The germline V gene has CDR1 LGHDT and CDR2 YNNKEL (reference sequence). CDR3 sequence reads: CASSPLVCWGRRMGQPQHF. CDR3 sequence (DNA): TGTGCTAGCAGCCCCCTGGTTTGTTGGGGCCGCCGTATGGGTCAGCCCCAGCATTTT.

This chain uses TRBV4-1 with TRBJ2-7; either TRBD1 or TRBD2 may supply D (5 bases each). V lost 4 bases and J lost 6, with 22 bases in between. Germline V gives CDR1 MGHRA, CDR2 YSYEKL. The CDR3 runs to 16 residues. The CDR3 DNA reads TGCGCCAGCAGCCCCTCCCGGGGCAAGACGCTGTTCGAGCAGTACTTC. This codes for CASSPSRGKTLFEQYF.

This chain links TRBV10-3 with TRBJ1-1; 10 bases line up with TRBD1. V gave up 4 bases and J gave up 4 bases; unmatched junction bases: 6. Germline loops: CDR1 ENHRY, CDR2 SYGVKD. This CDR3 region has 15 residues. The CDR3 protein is CAISVGTGVGTEAFF. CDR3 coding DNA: TGTGCCATCAGTGTGGGGACAGGGGTGGGCACTGAAGCTTTCTTT.

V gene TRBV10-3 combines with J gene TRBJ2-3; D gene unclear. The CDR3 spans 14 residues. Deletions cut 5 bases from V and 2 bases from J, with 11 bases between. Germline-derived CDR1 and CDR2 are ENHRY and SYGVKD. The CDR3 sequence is CAISSEPPTDTQYF. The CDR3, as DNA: TGTGCCATCAGTTCAGAGCCCCCCACAGATACGCAGTATTTT.